This passage covers 25 T cell receptor beta chains from one sample sequenced in a study of blood T cell repertoires in COVID-19. This table comes from immunoSEQ multiplex PCR, and its TCRdb copy is limited to in-frame clones, with some not included. The table lists under 250,000 clones, approximately 84% of them singletons. The specimen was peripheral blood. The source is a middle-aged man who had recovered from COVID-19.

The chain links TRBV27 to TRBJ1-4; 8 nucleotides align to TRBD1. Trimming took 1 base from V and 3 from J; bases not matched to a gene: 10. Germline V gene sequence: CDR1 MNHEY, CDR2 SMNVEV (reference sequence). The CDR3 covers 18 residues. Here the CDR3 reads CASSLWGTGGISNEKLFF. The CDR3 DNA reads as TGTGCCAGCAGTTTATGGGGCACAGGGGGGATATCTAATGAAAAACTGTTTTTT.

CDR3 amino acids: CATCAGGSESYEQYF. Here the CDR3 DNA reads TGTGCCACATGCGCTGGAGGGTCCGAGTCCTACGAGCAGTACTTC. V usage is TRBV28 and J usage is TRBJ2-7, with D tentatively TRBD2 (6 bases). Germline loops: CDR1 MDHEN, CDR2 SYDVKM. The germline V and J ends were trimmed by 10 bases and 1 base, with 20 bases remaining between them. This CDR3 spans 15 amino acids.

The table lists this clone with a few counts. The chain couples TRBV30 to TRBJ2-7, with D unclear. V was shortened by 3 bases and J by 2 bases, with 14 bases between the two germline ends. CDR1 and CDR2 (germline): GTSNPN, SVGIG (reference sequence). The CDR3 loop spans 14 amino acids. The CDR3 bases are TGTGCCTGGAGAGAACGGGTTCCGCCCTACGAGCAGTACTTC. Translation: CAWRERVPPYEQYF.

The CDR3 DNA reads as TGCGCCAGCAGTCAATCGAGGGGGCCCCTCCACTTT. It codes for CASSQSRGPLHF. The rearrangement uses TRBV23-1 and TRBJ1-6; possible D gene TRBD1, 6 bases. TRBV23-1 is an ORF, with its function uncertain. This CDR3 is 12 amino acids long. V was cut by 0 bases and J by 13 bases, with 7 bases left in between.

The DNA for the CDR3 is TGTGCCAGCAGCTTAGGGCAGGGGGTCAATCAGCCCCAGCATTTT. This sequence encodes CASSLGQGVNQPQHF. V and J are TRBV7-2 and TRBJ1-5, with 7 bases aligning to TRBD1. With V trimmed by 1 base and J by 3 bases, 3 bases remained unmatched. This CDR3 is 15 amino acids long. Germline V gives CDR1 SGHTA, CDR2 FQGNSA. The full variable domain, rest sourced from reference TRBV7-2 and TRBJ1-5, is GAGVSQSPSNKVTEKGKDVELRCDPISGHTALYWYRQSLGQGLEFLIYFQGNSAPDKSGLPSDRFSAERTGGSVSTLTIQRTQQEDSAVYLCASSLGQGVNQPQHFGDGTRLSIL.

This rearrangement joins TRBV2 to TRBJ1-5; 7 bases align to TRBD1. The CDR3 runs to 15 residues. Germline CDR1 SNHLY, CDR2 FYNNEI. V lost 7 bases to trimming and J lost 1 base; unmatched junction nucleotides: 7. The chain's CDR3 is CASTQTGLSNQPQHF. The CDR3, as DNA: TGTGCCAGCACCCAGACAGGGCTAAGCAATCAGCCCCAGCATTTT.

The rearrangement joins TRBV9 to TRBJ2-1, with 7 bases that match TRBD2. The germline V gene has CDR1 SGDLS and CDR2 YYNGEE. The CDR3 sequence is 16 residues long. The V and J ends lost 2 bases and 2 bases, in that order; junction bases with no gene match: 7. CDR3 sequence (DNA): TGTGCCAGCAGCGTGGCAGGGAGGGTAACCTACAATGAGCAGTTCTTC. It encodes CASSVAGRVTYNEQFF.

The genes are TRBV6-4 and TRBJ1-1, with 11 bases identical to TRBD1. V was pared by 9 bases and J by 3 bases, with 3 bases of the junction left unmatched. Germline CDR1 reads MRHNA; CDR2 reads SNTAGT. The CDR3 extends over 13 amino acids. The CDR3 DNA reads TGTGCCAGGGGGGGACAGGGGGACACTGAAGCTTTCTTT. Its protein product is CARGGQGDTEAFF.

This chain uses TRBV5-4 with TRBJ2-3, with D possibly being TRBD2 (5 bases). V lost 5 bases, J lost 2 bases, and 12 bases lay in between. Germline V gene sequence: CDR1 SGHNT, CDR2 YYREEE (reference sequence). The CDR3 covers 14 residues. The CDR3 loop reads CASRPPGNTDTQYF. The CDR3 DNA sequence: TGTGCCAGCAGACCCCCGGGGAACACAGATACGCAGTATTTT.

The genes are TRBV28 and TRBJ2-3; D is possibly TRBD2 (5 bases). Trimming removed 5 bases from V and 2 bases from J, with 17 bases in between. CDR1 MDHEN and CDR2 SYDVKM come from the germline V gene. This CDR3 spans 16 amino acids. This CDR3 reads CASSPMGGGFTDTQYF. In nucleotides, the CDR3 is TGTGCCAGCAGTCCGATGGGTGGAGGCTTCACAGATACGCAGTATTTT.

V and J are TRBV7-2 and TRBJ2-7; 7 bases map to TRBD1. V lost 3 bases to trimming and J lost 0 bases; unmatched junction nucleotides: 2. CDR1 and CDR2 (germline): SGHTA, FQGNSA. The CDR3 is made up of 14 amino acids. Here the CDR3 reads CASSFRDSSYEQYF. The DNA of the CDR3 is TGTGCCAGCAGCTTTAGGGACAGCTCCTACGAGCAGTACTTC.

The chain has TRBV15 and TRBJ2-7, with a possible D match to TRBD2 (5 bases). The CDR3 has 15 amino acids. V gave up 0 bases and J gave up 5 bases, with 14 bases separating them. Germline loops: CDR1 LNHNV, CDR2 YYDKDF (reference sequence). Written as DNA, the CDR3 is TGTGCCACCAGCAGAGATCCGGGATCGGTGGACGAGCAGTACTTC. This encodes CATSRDPGSVDEQYF.

The V gene is TRBV6-5, the J gene TRBJ1-2, with 9 bases matching TRBD1. The V segment lost 5 bases and the J segment 1 base; nucleotides outside the gene matches: 5. Germline V gene data show CDR1 as MNHEY and CDR2 as SVGAGI. The CDR3 loop spans 15 amino acids. In DNA form, the CDR3 reads TGTGCCAGCAGTCAAACAGGGGGCGGTAACTATGGCTACACCTTC. Its translation is CASSQTGGGNYGYTF.

This rearrangement joins TRBV13 to TRBJ1-1; D is perhaps TRBD1 (6 bases). The V end lost 5 bases, the J end lost 4 bases, and 20 bases lay between the germline ends. Germline values: CDR1 PRHDT, CDR2 FYEKMQ (reference sequence). The CDR3 consists of 16 residues. CDR3 in DNA: TGTGCCAGCAGCGGGGGTCCAGGGGTGGGCGGCACTGAAGCTTTCTTT. Translated, it gives CASSGGPGVGGTEAFF. Using reference TRBV13 and TRBJ1-1 for the parts outside the CDR3, the full variable domain is AAGVIQSPRHLIKEKRETATLKCYPIPRHDTVYWYQQGPGQDPQFLISFYEKMQSDKGSIPDRFSAQQFSDYHSELNMSSLELGDSALYFCASSGGPGVGGTEAFFGQGTRLTVV.

The chain joins TRBV27 to TRBJ2-7; a weak D match, TRBD2 (5 bases). CDR3 length equals 13 residues. V lost 8 bases to trimming and J lost 4 bases, with 15 bases between them. Germline CDR1 reads MNHEY; CDR2 reads SMNVEV (reference sequence). The CDR3 nucleotides are TGTGCCAGCGGGAGACGGGATGGATACGAGCAGTACTTC. Translation gives CASGRRDGYEQYF.

The chain recombines TRBV29-1 with TRBJ2-2; 8 bases agree with TRBD1. The V segment lost 8 bases and the J segment 2 bases; nucleotides outside the gene matches: 7. Per the germline V gene, CDR1 is SQVTM and CDR2 is ANQGSEA. The CDR3 is 14 residues long. The CDR3 coding sequence is TGCAGCTTCGACAGGGGCGATAACACCGGGGAGCTGTTTTTT. Translating gives CSFDRGDNTGELFF.

This clone was observed once. J is TRBJ2-1 and V is TRBV28, with D maybe TRBD1 (5 bases). The CDR3 contains 14 residues. Germline assignment: CDR1 MDHEN and CDR2 SYDVKM. The V end lost 5 bases, the J end lost 3 bases, and 11 bases lay between the germline ends. The CDR3 is CASSNPDNYNEQFF. For the CDR3, the DNA is TGTGCCAGCAGTAATCCGGACAACTACAATGAGCAGTTCTTC.

The rearrangement links TRBV2 to TRBJ2-1, with 9 positions matching TRBD2. This CDR3 region has 14 residues. Germline V gene lookup returns CDR1 SNHLY and CDR2 FYNNEI. Trimming removed 4 bases from V and 3 bases from J; junction bases left unmatched: 1. The CDR3 is CASSASGDYNEQFF. The CDR3 DNA sequence: TGTGCCAGCAGTGCTAGCGGGGACTACAATGAGCAGTTCTTC. The full variable domain, in which reference TRBV2 and TRBJ2-1 provide the parts outside the CDR3, is EPEVTQTPSHQVTQMGQEVILRCVPISNHLYFYWYRQILGQKVEFLVSFYNNEISEKSEIFDDQFSVERPDGSNFTLKIRSTKLEDSAMYFCASSASGDYNEQFFGPGTRLTVL.

The V and J genes are TRBV19 and TRBJ2-5, with TRBD1 identical over 8 bases. In germline, CDR1 is LNHDA, CDR2 SQIVND (reference sequence). This CDR3 spans 14 amino acids. Trimming removed 6 bases from V and 4 bases from J; junction bases left unmatched: 7. The CDR3 loop is CASRLQGGGETQYF. The CDR3 DNA sequence: TGTGCCAGTAGGTTACAGGGGGGAGGAGAGACCCAGTACTTC.

CDR3 sequence: CASSSRGGSGGSTDTQYF. Here the CDR3 DNA reads TGTGCCAGCAGCTCAAGAGGGGGTAGCGGGGGTAGCACAGATACGCAGTATTTT. The chain recombines TRBV11-2 with TRBJ2-3; TRBD2 matches 9 bases. Germline V gives CDR1 SGHAT, CDR2 FQNNGV. This CDR3 comprises 18 residues. V was pared by 4 bases and J by 0 bases, with 11 bases of the junction left unmatched.

The chain carries TRBV5-4 and TRBJ1-1; 7 bases align to TRBD1. The germline gives CDR1 SGHNT, CDR2 YYREEE (reference sequence). With 4 bases clipped from V and 1 base from J, the junction kept 7 bases outside the gene matches. This CDR3 has 15 residues. The CDR3: CASSPTGLKNTEAFF. CDR3 DNA: TGTGCCAGCAGCCCGACAGGGCTAAAGAACACTGAAGCTTTCTTT.

DNA for the CDR3: TGTGCCAGCAGACGGGCGGGAAACACCGGGGAGCTGTTTTTT. Its protein product is CASRRAGNTGELFF. The chain recombines TRBV9 with TRBJ2-2; a possible D gene is TRBD2 (6 bases). Germline V gene lookup returns CDR1 SGDLS and CDR2 YYNGEE. The length of the CDR3 is 14 residues. V was pared by 5 bases and J by 2 bases, with 10 bases between.

The chain links TRBV18 to TRBJ1-4; D is possibly TRBD1 (5 bases). The V end lost 1 base, the J end lost 6 bases, and 9 bases lay between the germline ends. The CDR3 extends over 14 amino acids. The germline V gene encodes CDR1 KGHSH and CDR2 LQKENI. Here the CDR3 reads CASSPQGIDEKLFF. In DNA form, the CDR3 reads TGTGCCAGCTCACCACAGGGGATCGATGAAAAACTGTTTTTT.

This chain connects TRBV7-8 to TRBJ2-3; possible D gene TRBD1, 6 bases. Germline CDR1 SGHVS, CDR2 FQNEAQ. The CDR3 loop spans 16 amino acids. Between the trimmed V and J ends, which lost 1 base and 2 bases, there was a span of 13 bases. CDR3 DNA sequence: TGTGCCAGCAGCTTAGGGCCGAACAGGGACACAGATACGCAGTATTTT. Its protein is CASSLGPNRDTDTQYF.

V and J are TRBV3-1 (or the pseudogene TRBV3-2) and TRBJ1-1; D gene unclear. The CDR3 is made up of 12 amino acids. Trimming shortened V by 7 bases and J by 8 bases, and 14 bases separated the two germline ends. Germline CDR1 and CDR2: LGHDT and YNNKEL (reference sequence). As DNA, the CDR3 is TGTGCCAGCACCCTGAGGGCGGGGGAAGCTTTCTTT. This codes for CASTLRAGEAFF.